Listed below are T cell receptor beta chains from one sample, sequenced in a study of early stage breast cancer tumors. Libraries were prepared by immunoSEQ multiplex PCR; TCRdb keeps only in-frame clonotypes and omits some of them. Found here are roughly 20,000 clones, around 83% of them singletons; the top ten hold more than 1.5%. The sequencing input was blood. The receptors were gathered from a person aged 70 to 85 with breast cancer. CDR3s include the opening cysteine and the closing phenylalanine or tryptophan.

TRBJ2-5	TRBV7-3	CASSVGVTSVETQYF
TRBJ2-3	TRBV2	CASSEALRRAGGTDTQYF
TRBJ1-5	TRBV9	CASSVGDSNQPQHF
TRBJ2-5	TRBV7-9	CASSLTGVGETQYF
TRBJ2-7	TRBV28	CASSSGTVILTYEQYF
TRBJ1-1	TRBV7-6	CASSKQENTEAFF
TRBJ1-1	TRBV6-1	CASSERTGSYLNTEAFF
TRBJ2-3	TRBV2	CASSEAPTGQGTDTQYF
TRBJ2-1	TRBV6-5	CASSYGRGSENEQFF
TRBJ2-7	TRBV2	CASSGDRTLSGYEQYF
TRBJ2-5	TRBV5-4	CASSFQRGGGETQYF
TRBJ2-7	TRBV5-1	CASSIPLDTAYEQYF
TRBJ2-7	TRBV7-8	CASSAIDGTGAEQYF
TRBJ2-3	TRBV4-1	CASSQDGRGGATQYF
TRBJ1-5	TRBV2	CASSSGTAANQPQHF
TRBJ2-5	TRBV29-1	CSGVQGGKETQYF
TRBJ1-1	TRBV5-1	CASSLGGVNTEAFF
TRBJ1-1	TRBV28	CASSLGGLNTEAFF
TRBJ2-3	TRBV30	CAWRRPGTDTQYF
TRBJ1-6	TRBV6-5	CASSPWTAYNSPLHF
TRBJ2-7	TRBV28	CASSSGQGHSYEQYF
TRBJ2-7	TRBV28	CASRKAGTETYEQYF
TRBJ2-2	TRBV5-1	CASSRTSVYTGELFF
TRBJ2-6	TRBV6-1	CASSAATRAGANVLTF
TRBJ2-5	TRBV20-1	CSAAGGKTQYF
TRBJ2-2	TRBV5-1	CASSLYQGTGELFF
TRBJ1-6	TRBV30	CAWEGGARGRSPLHF
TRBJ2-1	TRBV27	CASSPGLASAEQFF
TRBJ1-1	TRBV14	CASSRATVNTEAFF
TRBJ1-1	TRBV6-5	CASSYSLGTQNTEAFF
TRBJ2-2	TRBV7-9	CASSFITVAGTGELFF
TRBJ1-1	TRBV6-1	CAVLGQMNTEAFF
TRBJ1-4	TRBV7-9	CASSRRRVASEKLFF
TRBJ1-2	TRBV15	CATSRERQGGGYTF
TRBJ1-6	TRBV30	CAWSDGTGYNSPLHF
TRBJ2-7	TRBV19	CASRAEDRVGEQYF
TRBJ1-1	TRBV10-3	CAIRSGVMNTEAFF
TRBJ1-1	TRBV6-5	CASSYVWGQGTEAFF
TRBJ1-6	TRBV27	CASSFGTAGNSPLHF
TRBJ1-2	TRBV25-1	CASSEGGGVYGYTF
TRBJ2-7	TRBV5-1	CASSSGDRGYEQYF
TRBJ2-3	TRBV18	CASSPNGGRDTQYF
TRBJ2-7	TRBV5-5	CASSLLGTEQYF
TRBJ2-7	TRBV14	CASSQGRTSGGFYEQYF
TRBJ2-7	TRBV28	CASNYGTYEQYF
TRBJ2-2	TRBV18	CASSPQGGANTGELFF
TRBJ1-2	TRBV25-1	CASSADSPGGYTF
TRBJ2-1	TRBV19	CASSYREKNEQFF
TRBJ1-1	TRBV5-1	CASSFTGGTEAFF